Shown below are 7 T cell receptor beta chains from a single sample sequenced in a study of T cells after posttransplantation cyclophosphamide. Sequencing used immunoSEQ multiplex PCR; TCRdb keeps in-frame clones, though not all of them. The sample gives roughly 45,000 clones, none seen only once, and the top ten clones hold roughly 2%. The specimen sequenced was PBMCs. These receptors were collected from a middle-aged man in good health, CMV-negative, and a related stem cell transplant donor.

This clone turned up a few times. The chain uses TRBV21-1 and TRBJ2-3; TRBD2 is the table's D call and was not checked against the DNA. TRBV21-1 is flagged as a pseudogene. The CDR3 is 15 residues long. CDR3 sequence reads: CASSKVSGSTDTQYF. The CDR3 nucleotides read TGTGCCAGCAGCAAAGTTAGCGGATCAACAGATACGCAGTATTTT.

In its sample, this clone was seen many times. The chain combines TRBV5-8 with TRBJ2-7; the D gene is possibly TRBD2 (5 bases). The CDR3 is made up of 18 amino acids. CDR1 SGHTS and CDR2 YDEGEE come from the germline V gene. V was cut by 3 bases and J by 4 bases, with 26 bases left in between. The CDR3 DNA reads TGTGCCAGCAGCTCCGAGCGAGGGCCTGCCCGTCGGGGTTACGAGCAGTACTTC. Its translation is CASSSERGPARRGYEQYF.

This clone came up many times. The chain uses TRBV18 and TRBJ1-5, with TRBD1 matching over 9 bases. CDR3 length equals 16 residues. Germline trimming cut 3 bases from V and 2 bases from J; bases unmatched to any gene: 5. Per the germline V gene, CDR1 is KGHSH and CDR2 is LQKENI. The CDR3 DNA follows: TGTGCCAGCTCACCCGGGACAGGGAGCCGCAATCAGCCCCAGCATTTT. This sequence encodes CASSPGTGSRNQPQHF.

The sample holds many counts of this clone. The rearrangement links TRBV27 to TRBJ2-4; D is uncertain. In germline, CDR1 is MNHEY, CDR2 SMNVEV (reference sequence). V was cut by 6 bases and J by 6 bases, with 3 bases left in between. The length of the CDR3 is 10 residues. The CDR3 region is CASSRNIQYF. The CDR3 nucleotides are TGTGCCAGCAGCCGAAACATTCAGTACTTC.

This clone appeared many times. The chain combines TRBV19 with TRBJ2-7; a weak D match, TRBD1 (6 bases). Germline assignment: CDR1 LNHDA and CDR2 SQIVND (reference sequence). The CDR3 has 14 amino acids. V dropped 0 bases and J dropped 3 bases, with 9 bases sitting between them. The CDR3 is CASSIEDRFYEQYF. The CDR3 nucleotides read TGTGCCAGTAGTATAGAGGACAGATTCTACGAGCAGTACTTC.

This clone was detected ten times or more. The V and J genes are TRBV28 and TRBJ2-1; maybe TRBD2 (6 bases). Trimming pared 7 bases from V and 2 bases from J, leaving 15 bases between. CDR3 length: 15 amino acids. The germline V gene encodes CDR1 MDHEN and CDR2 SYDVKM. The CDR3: CASTGGSPPYNEQFF. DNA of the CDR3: TGTGCCAGCACTGGAGGGAGTCCCCCCTACAATGAGCAGTTCTTC.

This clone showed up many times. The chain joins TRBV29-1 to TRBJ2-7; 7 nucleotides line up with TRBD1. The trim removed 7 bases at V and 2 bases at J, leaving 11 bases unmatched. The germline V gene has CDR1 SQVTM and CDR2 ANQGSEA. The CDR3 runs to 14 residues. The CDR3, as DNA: TGCAGCGCTACTCTCCGGGACAGAACCTACGAGCAGTACTTC. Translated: CSATLRDRTYEQYF.